This T cell receptor beta chain was recovered during a study of CD8+ T cells in alopecia areata. In each case, RNA was isolated and then reverse transcribed into cDNA as the sequencing template. Measured with immunoSEQ multiplex PCR; TCRdb has only the in-frame clones, and not every one. This table has 150,000 to 200,000 clones, about two thirds appearing once. Concerning this clone: As yet, its antigen is unknown.

Treatment denoted: oral pan-JAK inhibitor, 5-10 mg twice daily. This CDR3 has 14 residues. V lost 7 bases and J lost 0, with 11 bases in between. CDR1 is MNHNY, CDR2 SVGAGI, per germline (reference sequence). Study results and caveats: Amid tofacitinib therapy, many expanded lesional clones stayed present in scalp and blood. Sequencing of scalp samples also captures resident alphabeta T cells of normal skin. Scalp clonality dropped significantly under tofacitinib, as did expanded CD8+ top-100 clones.

J is TRBJ2-3 and V is TRBV6-6, with D unclear. This TCR was recovered from a human donor with alopecia areata. The source was CD4+ T cells sorted from blood, collected at week 4, from a patient treated with tofacitinib. The CDR3 coding sequence is TGTGCCAGCATATGGAGTTGGAGCACAGATACGCAGTATTTT. Its protein is CASIWSWSTDTQYF.